This record looks at one T cell receptor (beta chain) sequence and its context. Which antigen it targets is not known. No much larger clonotype is one base removed from it; base qualities were not supplied. These data come from a study of blood T cell repertoires in COVID-19 (dated by TCRdb to between 2020 and 2021). Context from the whole study: Samples from collaborators originated in the United States, Italy and Spain and spanned both the acute and convalescent phases of COVID-19. The prospective study material was composed of cDNA or gDNA derived from T cells, B-cell-depleted T cells, or PBMCs. The dataset comprised deeply sampled blood TCRbeta repertoires from subjects exposed to, actively infected with, or recovered from COVID-19. The repertoires were released in a freely available public database intended as a resource for research on the immune response to SARS-CoV-2. Samples were obtained from the ongoing ImmuneRACE study (first 160 participants) and from over 1,000 subjects provided by 6 global collaborators. Sample metadata almost always included a de-identified subject ID, COVID-19 status, age in years and sex. Where available, HLA class I and class II types were obtained from metadata supplied by the sample provider rather than from assay-based typing.

General conclusions and limits of the study: How much clinical and demographic metadata was included differed by source and by participant, and the metadata was provided uncurated.

In the prospective study, participants were about 18 to 95 years old, resided in about two dozen geographic areas of the United States, and were enrolled through a virtual design. In the prospective study, cohorts were assigned on the basis of participant-reported clinical history obtained from a screening survey and a study questionnaire. Each participant in the prospective study had whole blood, serum and a nasopharyngeal or oropharyngeal swab collected by mobile phlebotomists. Prospective study participants could optionally give additional blood draws and questionnaires over an approximately 2-month period. Prospective study blood samples were shipped either frozen or at room temperature before DNA extraction. TCRbeta CDR3 regions were amplified from genomic DNA by means of the immunoSEQ Assay, a bias-controlled multiplex PCR. The authors' analysis ran thus. The number of nucleated cells in each sample was estimated by amplification of reference gene primers within the assay. To quantify the absolute abundance of each unique TCRbeta CDR3 rearrangement, sequence reads were collapsed and filtered. Productive Simpson clonality was computed per sample as the square root of Simpson's diversity index over productive rearrangements. TCRdb's version of the immuneACCESS table is confined to in-frame rearrangements and falls short of the full clone set. An unresolved V gene accounts for under half of the shortfall where checked; the remainder is of unknown origin. Clonal size and the V and J genes are those of that table, whereas D and trimming came from the DNA. The sample table holds 200,000 or so clones, of which 86% were seen once. The top ten constitute over 3% of the sample.

There are 15 amino acids in the CDR3, from cysteine to phenylalanine inclusive. Only the CDR3 part of the read is kept: 45 bases, read in frame from the first base. The specimen sequenced was PBMCs or T cells enriched from blood (not recorded which). The chain joins TRBV21-1 to TRBJ1-2; the table's D call TRBD1 went unverified against the DNA. TRBV21-1 is given as a pseudogene. The sequence was collected from a woman aged 40 to 50 with acute COVID-19. The DNA reads as follows: TGTGCCAGCAGCAAAGACGTGGCCGTGGTTGGCGGCTACACCTTC. Translated, it gives CASSKDVAVVGGYTF.